One and the same sample provided the 5 T cell receptor beta chains below, sequenced in a study of blood T cells in healthy people across ages. With a J-beta primer mix and a sample-barcoded 5' primer, a second PCR ran about 7 to 12 cycles. TCRdb used MiXCR to reprocess the 5' RACE reads, holding one entry per CDR3 protein. The repertoire holds 1.5 million to 2 million distinct CDR3 sequences, with around 50% as singletons. The sequenced sample was blood. The receptors come from a woman aged 40 to 50 in good health.

This clonotype was detected a few times. The chain recombines TRBV29-1 with TRBJ2-3; 8 bases are shared with TRBD2. This CDR3 contains 12 residues. V lost 7 bases, J lost 4 bases, and 4 bases stayed unmatched. Germline CDR1 SQVTM, CDR2 ANQGSEA. CDR3 amino acids: CSGRGAADTQYF. Written as DNA, the CDR3 is TGCAGCGGGCGGGGGGCAGCAGATACGCAGTATTTT.

V gene TRBV13 combines with J gene TRBJ1-2, with 7 bases identical to TRBD1. CDR1 and CDR2 from the germline V gene are PRHDT and FYEKMQ (reference sequence). CDR3 size: 13 residues. J lost 8 bases, V lost 5 bases, and 8 bases had no gene match. The DNA of the CDR3 is TGTGCCAGCAGCGCCACCGGACAGGACGGCTACACCTTC. Its protein product is CASSATGQDGYTF. The full variable domain, with the rest looked up from reference TRBV13 and TRBJ1-2, is AAGVIQSPRHLIKEKRETATLKCYPIPRHDTVYWYQQGPGQDPQFLISFYEKMQSDKGSIPDRFSAQQFSDYHSELNMSSLELGDSALYFCASSATGQDGYTFGSGTRLTVV.

The V gene is TRBV7-2, the J gene TRBJ1-5, with a tentative D call TRBD1 (6 bases). Germline CDR1 SGHTA, CDR2 FQGNSA. The CDR3 runs to 15 residues. V was pared by 5 bases and J by 2 bases, with 13 bases between. Written as DNA, the CDR3 is TGTGCCAGCAGCCCAGACAGGAATCGCAATCAGCCCCAGCATTTT. It codes for CASSPDRNRNQPQHF.

The chain has TRBV3-1 and TRBJ2-7, with D unresolved. Germline CDR1 is LGHDT and CDR2 is YNNKEL (reference sequence). The CDR3 is 13 residues long. V was trimmed by 2 bases and J by 2 bases, leaving 7 bases between them. The CDR3 bases are TGTGCCAGCAGCCAATTTCTGACCTACGAGCAGTACTTC. This codes for CASSQFLTYEQYF.

The chain has TRBV3-1 and TRBJ2-7; 10 nucleotides match TRBD2. J was trimmed by 6 bases and V by 2 bases; bases with no gene match: 13. Looked up from germline, CDR1 is LGHDT and CDR2 is YNNKEL (reference sequence). There are 17 residues in the CDR3. CDR3 DNA: TGTGCCAGCAGCCAACTAAAATCGGGGACTAGCGCGATCGAGCAGTACTTC. Its protein product is CASSQLKSGTSAIEQYF.